Sequencing of this TCR beta chain was carried out in a study of OX40 agonist ivuxolimab in advanced cancers. In the study overall: The study enrolled dose-escalation patients with hepatocellular carcinoma, melanoma, renal cell or head and neck cancer. Of the patients, three showed partial responses, one with hepatocellular carcinoma and two with cutaneous melanoma. Study findings and constraints: Partly responding patients at 0.1-3.0 mg/kg showed some of the smallest clonal expansion.

Using immunoSEQ multiplex PCR, the repertoire was profiled, and TCRdb retains in-frame clones only, with some absent. The sample has 65,000 to 80,000 clones, around 90% seen once. To note about this clone: Its antigen remains unidentified.

The V segment lost 5 bases and the J segment 8 bases; nucleotides outside the gene matches: 7. The CDR3 length is 14 residues. CDR1 and CDR2 (germline): LNHNV, YYDKDF (reference sequence). Specimen: CD4+ or CD8+ T cells sorted from blood, collected in a trial of the OX40 agonist ivuxolimab. The rearrangement links TRBV15 to TRBJ2-1; TRBD1 aligns across 9 bases. This clonotype was sampled from an adult with an advanced solid tumor such as melanoma, head and neck, liver or kidney cancer. CDR3 in DNA: TGTGCCACCAGCTTAAACAGGGGGCCCGATGAGCAGTTCTTC. It codes for CATSLNRGPDEQFF.